The 18 T cell receptor beta chains in this list originate from one sample, sequenced in a study of vaccination and CD4 T cells after COVID-19. Antigen specificity for these receptors is unknown. The sample's time point: late sampling 161 to 241 days after vaccination in three convalescent patients. The sample's treatment: roughly 11-day PBMC culture with coronavirus spike peptide pools or control peptides (ViraFEST assay). Sequenced with the Oncomine TCR Beta short-read assay was DNA taken from cultured CD4+ T cells. MiXCR, run by TCRdb on the PCR reads, gives a single entry per CDR3 protein. The table has around 23,000 distinct CDR3 sequences, under 55% seen once. This specimen consisted of CD4+ T cells from blood, cultured in vitro, obtained about 7 months after SARS-CoV-2 vaccination. Every receptor here comes from a human donor who had recovered from COVID-19.

V is TRBV20-1 and J is TRBJ1-5, with 7 positions matching TRBD1. This CDR3 contains 15 residues. Germline values: CDR1 DFQATT, CDR2 SNEGSKA (reference sequence). The junction had 9 bases not matched to a gene; V was cut back by 3 bases and J by 4 bases. Here the CDR3 reads CSARPLDRENQPQHF. The DNA of the CDR3 is TGCAGTGCTAGGCCCTTAGACAGGGAGAATCAGCCCCAGCATTTT.

The rearrangement links TRBV2 to TRBJ1-5; D is uncertain. V lost 6 bases, J lost 4 bases, and 7 bases lay in between. This CDR3 has 12 residues. CDR1 and CDR2 (germline): SNHLY, FYNNEI. Here the CDR3 reads CASRSQNQPQHF. The CDR3 DNA reads TGTGCCAGCAGGAGCCAGAATCAGCCCCAGCATTTT.

V usage is TRBV28 and J usage is TRBJ2-7; D not resolved. The germline V and J ends were trimmed by 2 bases and 4 bases, with 6 bases remaining between them. The CDR3 runs to 12 residues. Looked up from germline, CDR1 is MDHEN and CDR2 is SYDVKM. The CDR3 coding sequence is TGTGCCAGCAGTTTAGTGGGATACGAGCAGTACTTC. It encodes CASSLVGYEQYF.

This clonotype was seen a few times. This chain links TRBV20-1 with TRBJ2-7, with 10 bases fitting TRBD2. Germline CDR1 reads DFQATT; CDR2 reads SNEGSKA (reference sequence). V shed 0 bases and J 7 bases; nucleotides not matched to a gene: 12. This CDR3 is built from 16 residues. CDR3 loop: CSARDRPAGGPREQYF. The CDR3 region has the DNA TGCAGTGCTAGAGATCGACCAGCGGGAGGGCCTAGGGAGCAGTACTTC.

The genes are TRBV6-1 and TRBJ1-6; D gene unclear. V lost 3 bases, J lost 9 bases, and 9 bases lay in between. The CDR3 is 13 residues long. The V gene's germline CDR1 is MNHNS and CDR2 SASEGT. Here the CDR3 DNA reads TGTGCCAGCAGTGACCTTCTCAGTTCACCCCTCCACTTT. Its protein product is CASSDLLSSPLHF.

V and J are TRBV20-1 and TRBJ2-5, with D perhaps TRBD1 (6 bases). Germline CDR1 is DFQATT and CDR2 is SNEGSKA (reference sequence). This CDR3 is built from 16 residues. V was trimmed by 0 bases and J by 4 bases, leaving 18 bases between them. CDR3 in amino acids: CSARDFQGRLGETQYF. Written as DNA, the CDR3 is TGCAGTGCTAGAGATTTCCAGGGGAGATTGGGAGAGACCCAGTACTTC.

This chain joins TRBV6-1 and TRBJ1-1; 7 nucleotides align to TRBD1. Germline-derived CDR1 and CDR2 are MNHNS and SASEGT. The CDR3 length is 16 residues. V shed 5 bases and J 1 base; nucleotides not matched to a gene: 10. The CDR3 nucleotides are TGTGCCAGCAGTCCTGATCGAGGGGGCCAGAACACTGAAGCTTTCTTT. Translation: CASSPDRGGQNTEAFF.

CDR3 residues: CASSYTLKRAPGGTQYF. CDR3 nucleotide sequence: TGTGCCAGCAGTTACACCCTCAAGCGGGCGCCCGGGGGGACCCAGTACTTC. This sequence joins TRBV6-5 and TRBJ2-5; TRBD2 is a possible D gene (6 bases). Trimming removed 2 bases from V and 7 bases from J, with 23 bases in between. The germline CDR1 and CDR2 sequences are MNHEY and SVGAGI. The CDR3 length is 17 residues.

The V gene is TRBV7-3, the J gene TRBJ2-3, with D unresolved. The CDR3 length is 13 residues. The V gene's germline CDR1 is SGHTA and CDR2 FQGTGA. Trimming shortened V by 4 bases and J by 8 bases, and 13 bases separated the two germline ends. CDR3 nucleotide sequence: TGTGCCAGCAGCTCCAGGACCGATGCTACGCAGTATTTT. Translation gives CASSSRTDATQYF. The variable domain in full, completed from reference TRBV7-3 and TRBJ2-3, reads GAGVSQTPSNKVTEKGKYVELRCDPISGHTALYWYRQSLGQGPEFLIYFQGTGAADDSGLPNDRFFAVRPEGSVSTLKIQRTERGDSAVYLCASSSRTDATQYFGPGTRLTVL.

This clonotype was detected a few times. The CDR3 protein is CSARDITQPQHF. The CDR3 DNA reads TGCAGTGCTAGAGATATAACTCAGCCCCAGCATTTT. This chain links TRBV20-1 with TRBJ1-5; D is undetermined. The V gene's germline CDR1 is DFQATT and CDR2 SNEGSKA (reference sequence). The CDR3 has 12 amino acids. Trimming removed 0 bases from V and 6 bases from J, with 6 bases in between.

The chain employs TRBV6-1 and TRBJ1-1, with 7 positions matching TRBD1. The CDR3 is made up of 16 amino acids. V gave up 6 bases and J gave up 2 bases; unmatched junction bases: 12. Germline CDR1 and CDR2: MNHNS and SASEGT. CDR3 in amino acids: CASRPLTGTDNTEAFF. The CDR3 DNA reads TGTGCCAGCAGACCACTCACCGGGACAGATAACACTGAAGCTTTCTTT.

Here the CDR3 DNA reads TGTGCCAGCAGCTTAGATAGGCTAGCGGGCCACCCCTACAATGAGCAGTTCTTC. Translated, it gives CASSLDRLAGHPYNEQFF. The chain uses TRBV7-8 and TRBJ2-1; 8 nucleotides match TRBD2. V dropped 1 base and J dropped 2; count of bases not matched to a gene: 10. This CDR3 is 18 amino acids long. The germline gives CDR1 SGHVS, CDR2 FQNEAQ.

This clonotype was seen more than once but under ten times. The chain recombines TRBV6-1 with TRBJ1-6, with D possibly being TRBD1 (5 bases). Germline CDR1 MNHNS, CDR2 SASEGT. Trimming removed 5 bases from V and 10 bases from J, with 15 bases in between. This CDR3 contains 14 residues. The CDR3 DNA sequence: TGTGCCAGCAGTCCAGGATTTGGGGGGTCACCCCTCCACTTT. This translates into CASSPGFGGSPLHF.

The CDR3 bases are TGTGCCAGCAGTCGTAAAAGATACCAGGGAACAGAGACCCAGTACTTC. The encoded protein is CASSRKRYQGTETQYF. The rearrangement joins TRBV6-1 to TRBJ2-5; D is perhaps TRBD1 (5 bases). Per germline, CDR1 MNHNS and CDR2 SASEGT. The CDR3 length is 16 residues. The V end lost 5 bases, the J end lost 4 bases, and 20 bases lay between the germline ends.

This clonotype has more than one count but fewer than ten. The chain joins TRBV6-5 to TRBJ1-5; D not certain. The CDR3 runs to 14 residues. The V gene lost 0 bases and the J gene lost 4 bases, with 7 bases spanning the gap. CDR1 and CDR2 from the germline V gene are MNHEY and SVGAGI. The CDR3 DNA reads as TGTGCCAGCAGTTACTCTAGGAGTAATCAGCCCCAGCATTTT. This sequence encodes CASSYSRSNQPQHF.

The chain carries TRBV15 and TRBJ2-1; D might be TRBD1 or TRBD2, each matching 6 bases. Germline V gene lookup returns CDR1 LNHNV and CDR2 YYDKDF (reference sequence). V lost 3 bases, J lost 3 bases, and 9 bases lay in between. The CDR3 spans 14 residues. The CDR3 sequence is CATSRGGFYNEQFF. The CDR3 DNA is TGTGCCACCAGCAGGGGGGGCTTCTACAATGAGCAGTTCTTC.

This sequence joins TRBV10-2 and TRBJ2-7; 8 nucleotides agree with TRBD1. CDR1 WSHSY and CDR2 SAAADI come from the germline V gene. The CDR3 runs to 15 residues. J lost 3 bases, V lost 3 bases, and 7 bases had no gene match. The CDR3 here is CASSEVSGGGYEQYF. The CDR3 region has the DNA TGCGCCAGCAGTGAAGTGTCAGGGGGCGGCTACGAGCAGTACTTC.

The chain carries TRBV20-1 and TRBJ2-3; 8 bases align to TRBD1. The germline gives CDR1 DFQATT, CDR2 SNEGSKA (reference sequence). With V trimmed by 6 bases and J by 1 base, 9 bases remained unmatched. The CDR3 spans 15 residues. In nucleotides, the CDR3 is TGCAGTGCCAATACAGGGGGTATAGGCACAGATACGCAGTATTTT. It is translated as CSANTGGIGTDTQYF.